This is a list of T cell receptor beta chains from one sample in a study of identical twins. TCRdb re-analysed the 5' RACE reads in MiXCR, keeping a single row per CDR3 protein. The top ten hold approximately 6.6% of the sample, which has 250,000 to 300,000 distinct CDR3 sequences, just under 9.5% seen once. This sample was also put to use in a study of yellow fever vaccine responses in identical twins.

The sequencing sample was made of CD8+ T cells sorted from blood. These receptors were collected from a woman younger than 35 in good health. Both conserved end residues are part of each CDR3. D genes are given only for firm matches. Clone size is given for some rows only: seen once, a few or many times, or a class if the clone is expanded.

>TRBV27|TRBJ1-5|few|.
CASSWTLNQPQHF
TGTGCCAGCAGTTGGACTCTAAATCAGCCCCAGCATTTT
>TRBV29-1|TRBJ2-1|.|.
CSVVPGTSSSYNEQFF
TGCAGCGTAGTACCGGGGACCTCCAGCTCCTACAATGAGCAGTTCTTC
>TRBV9|TRBJ2-3|.|.
CASSVPQAGRSSDTQYF
TGTGCCAGCAGCGTACCGCAGGCGGGGCGCTCCTCAGATACGCAGTATTTT
>TRBV2|TRBJ2-1|few|.
CASSELDEQFF
TGTGCCAGCAGTGAGTTGGATGAGCAGTTCTTC
>TRBV20-1|TRBJ2-7|.|.
CSARTVVGLEQYF
TGCAGTGCCCGGACAGTTGTGGGGCTCGAGCAGTACTTC
>TRBV28|TRBJ2-7|many|TRBD2
CASSLLQLAGAYEQYF
TGTGCCAGCAGTTTACTACAACTAGCGGGGGCCTACGAGCAGTACTTC
>TRBV7-9|TRBJ2-5|.|.
CASSLAFETALQETQYF
TGTGCCAGCAGCTTAGCCTTTGAGACAGCCCTTCAAGAGACCCAGTACTTC
>TRBV27|TRBJ2-7|.|.
CASSPRRKAYEQYF
TGTGCCAGCAGTCCCCGCAGGAAAGCCTACGAGCAGTACTTC
>TRBV27|TRBJ2-1|.|.
CASSELGYNEQFF
TGTGCCAGCAGTGAGTTAGGTTACAATGAGCAGTTCTTC
>TRBV9|TRBJ2-5|many|TRBD1
CASSAETGTVQETQYF
TGTGCCAGCAGCGCCGAGACCGGGACAGTACAAGAGACCCAGTACTTC
>TRBV12-3/TRBV12-4|TRBJ2-2|.|TRBD2
CASRGLAGTPNTGELFF
TGTGCCAGCAGGGGACTAGCGGGAACCCCGAACACCGGGGAGCTGTTTTTT
>TRBV21-1|TRBJ2-5|few|.
CASSIPPLGRIQETQYF
TGTGCCAGCAGCATCCCTCCGTTGGGACGGATACAGGAGACCCAGTACTTC
>TRBV4-2|TRBJ2-1|many|.
CASSQDPLDSLYNEQFF
TGTGCCAGCAGCCAAGATCCCTTGGACAGCCTATACAATGAGCAGTTCTTC
>TRBV7-2|TRBJ2-7|many|.
CASSDLPPEQYF
TGTGCCAGCAGCGACTTACCACCGGAGCAGTACTTC
>TRBV28|TRBJ2-3|many|.
CASRSSGDTDTQYF
TGTGCCAGCAGGTCATCGGGGGACACAGATACGCAGTATTTT
>TRBV5-5|TRBJ2-7|.|TRBD1
CASSLGQGTNYEQYF
TGTGCCAGCAGCTTAGGACAGGGGACCAATTACGAGCAGTACTTC
>TRBV28|TRBJ2-3|many|.
CASSFRLDTQYF
TGTGCCAGCAGTTTCAGGCTGGATACGCAGTATTTT
>TRBV23-1|TRBJ2-1|.|.
CASSQLTERSYNEQFF
TGCGCCAGCAGTCAATTGACAGAACGCTCCTACAATGAGCAGTTCTTC
>TRBV30|TRBJ2-7|few|TRBD2
CAWSLWDYSYEQYF
TGTGCCTGGAGTTTATGGGACTACTCCTACGAGCAGTACTTC
>TRBV4-3|TRBJ2-5|many|.
CASSQDWLALEETQYF
TGCGCCAGCAGCCAAGATTGGCTAGCCTTAGAAGAGACCCAGTACTTC
>TRBV5-5|TRBJ2-1|many|.
CASSLDGGGDNEQFF
TGTGCCAGCAGCTTGGACGGGGGTGGGGACAATGAGCAGTTCTTC
>TRBV11-1|TRBJ1-1|many|.
CASSLIPGRKGQLNTEAFF
TGTGCCAGCAGCTTAATCCCGGGGCGGAAAGGACAGTTGAACACTGAAGCTTTCTTT
>TRBV7-8|TRBJ2-5|.|.
CASSPGGSGETQYF
TGTGCCAGCAGCCCGGGGGGCTCGGGGGAGACCCAGTACTTC
>TRBV4-3|TRBJ2-2|many|.
CASSHLQGSDTGELFF
TGCGCCAGCAGCCACCTCCAGGGGAGTGACACCGGGGAGCTGTTTTTT
>TRBV12-3/TRBV12-4|TRBJ2-7|many|TRBD1
CASRDRSSYEQYF
TGTGCCAGCAGGGACAGGAGCTCCTACGAGCAGTACTTC
>TRBV4-3|TRBJ2-3|few|.
CASSQYGGRSDTQYF
TGCGCCAGCAGCCAATACGGGGGGCGGTCAGATACGCAGTATTTT
>TRBV29-1|TRBJ2-1|many|TRBD2
CSVERASGYNEQFF
TGCAGCGTTGAACGGGCTAGCGGATACAATGAGCAGTTCTTC
>TRBV3-1|TRBJ2-3|.|TRBD2
CASTQGGSSLSQYF
TGTGCCAGCACCCAAGGCGGGAGTTCTTTGTCGCAGTATTTT
>TRBV28|TRBJ2-7|.|.
CASSLINRGLKSYEQYF
TGTGCCAGCAGTTTGATTAATCGGGGGCTAAAGTCCTACGAGCAGTACTTC
>TRBV6-2/TRBV6-3|TRBJ2-5|few|.
CASSQVAGLQETQYF
TGTGCCAGCAGTCAAGTTGCGGGGCTGCAAGAGACCCAGTACTTC
>TRBV5-5|TRBJ2-7|.|TRBD1
CASSATPGTGLTEQYF
TGTGCCAGCAGCGCAACGCCCGGGACAGGCTTGACCGAGCAGTACTTC
>TRBV30|TRBJ2-7|.|.
CAWSGSYEQYF
TGTGCCTGGAGTGGTTCCTACGAGCAGTACTTC
>TRBV7-2|TRBJ2-7|few|.
CASQDGAGYEQYF
TGTGCCAGCCAAGACGGGGCCGGCTACGAGCAGTACTTC
>TRBV27|TRBJ2-7|few|TRBD1
CASNPGATGTYEQYF
TGTGCCAGCAACCCAGGGGCGACAGGGACCTACGAGCAGTACTTC
>TRBV20-1|TRBJ2-1|.|TRBD2
CSARRGRAPYNEQFF
TGCAGTGCTAGACGCGGGAGGGCCCCCTACAATGAGCAGTTCTTC
>TRBV10-3|TRBJ1-1|many|.
CAISESWSVNTEAFF
TGTGCCATCAGTGAGTCGTGGTCAGTAAACACTGAAGCTTTCTTT
>TRBV12-3/TRBV12-4|TRBJ2-1|few|TRBD1
CASSYGQGSYNEQFF
TGTGCCAGCAGTTACGGACAGGGCTCCTACAATGAGCAGTTCTTC
>TRBV6-1|TRBJ2-7|.|TRBD1
CASPDRAGDEQYF
TGTGCCAGCCCTGACAGGGCTGGTGACGAGCAGTACTTC
>TRBV5-6|TRBJ2-7|.|.
CASSSVIGVASYEQYF
TGTGCCAGCAGCTCTGTAATTGGGGTAGCGAGCTACGAGCAGTACTTC
>TRBV6-2/TRBV6-3|TRBJ2-7|once|.
CASNNPDRFYEQYF
TGTGCCAGCAACAACCCGGACAGATTCTACGAGCAGTACTTC
>TRBV6-1|TRBJ2-1|many|TRBD2
CASSLGGNSYNEQFF
TGTGCCAGCAGTCTCGGGGGGAACTCCTACAATGAGCAGTTCTTC
>TRBV29-1|TRBJ2-1|.|.
CSVEGGTQSYNEQFF
TGCAGCGTTGAGGGCGGGACACAATCCTACAATGAGCAGTTCTTC
>TRBV29-1|TRBJ1-1|many|TRBD1
CSAFGQGTEAFF
TGCAGCGCCTTTGGACAGGGCACTGAAGCTTTCTTT
>TRBV11-1|TRBJ2-1|.|TRBD1
CASSLQGGMNEQFF
TGTGCCAGCAGCCTACAGGGGGGCATGAATGAGCAGTTCTTC
>TRBV4-3|TRBJ2-1|few|TRBD2
CVSSQDWTSGQDEQFF
TGCGTCAGCAGCCAAGATTGGACTAGCGGGCAGGATGAGCAGTTCTTC
>TRBV7-3|TRBJ2-1|few|.
CASSLTRVTGRTKYNEQFF
TGTGCCAGCAGCTTAACGAGGGTAACAGGGAGAACAAAATACAATGAGCAGTTCTTC
>TRBV11-2|TRBJ1-2|few|TRBD1
CASSRQGIDYGYTF
TGTGCCAGCAGCCGACAGGGCATCGATTATGGCTACACCTTC
>TRBV3-1|TRBJ2-3|many|TRBD2
CASSQESRGRDTQYF
TGTGCCAGCAGCCAAGAGTCTCGCGGGAGGGATACGCAGTATTTT
>TRBV7-9|TRBJ2-7|many|TRBD2
CASSFGTAGGLTYEQYF
TGTGCCAGCAGCTTTGGGACCGCGGGGGGATTAACCTACGAGCAGTACTTC
>TRBV10-3|TRBJ2-3|many|TRBD1
CAISEPIQGAGDTQYF
TGTGCCATCAGTGAGCCTATCCAGGGGGCTGGAGATACGCAGTATTTT
>TRBV3-1|TRBJ2-5|.|TRBD1
CASSQSRGQDLETQYF
TGTGCCAGCAGCCAATCACGAGGACAGGACCTGGAGACCCAGTACTTC